Listed here are 7 T cell receptor beta chains from one sample, sequenced in a study of CD8+CD57+ T cells in acquired aplastic anemia. Sequencing was done on patients that had shown CD8+CD57+ cell expansion by flow cytometry. For CDR3 and TCR beta VDJ profiling, genomic DNA was the template used. TCRdb independently ran MiXCR on the reads; one entry per CDR3 protein. The sample has some 150,000 distinct CDR3 sequences, around half seen once. The sequencing input was sorted CD4+, CD8+, or CD8+CD57+ T cells (not recorded which) from PBMCs. These receptors were collected from a human donor with aplastic anemia.

This clonotype came up a few times. The CDR3 DNA reads as TGTGCCAGCAGTGTGGGACAGGCCGAGCAGTACTTC. This encodes CASSVGQAEQYF. V usage is TRBV2 and J usage is TRBJ2-7, with 8 positions matching TRBD1. This CDR3 has 12 residues. CDR1 SNHLY and CDR2 FYNNEI come from the germline V gene. V shed 4 bases and J 6 bases; nucleotides not matched to a gene: 2. Using reference TRBV2 and TRBJ2-7 for the parts outside the CDR3, the full variable domain is EPEVTQTPSHQVTQMGQEVILRCVPISNHLYFYWYRQILGQKVEFLVSFYNNEISEKSEIFDDQFSVERPDGSNFTLKIRSTKLEDSAMYFCASSVGQAEQYFGPGTRLTVT.

This clonotype was counted ten times or more. One junction end disagrees with the germline gene, perhaps due to a read error. This chain links TRBV5-1 with TRBJ2-7; 9 bases are a match to TRBD1. The CDR3 is made up of 14 amino acids. Germline V gives CDR1 SGHRS, CDR2 YFSETQ. The CDR3 protein is CASSLGDREYEQCF. The CDR3 nucleotides read TGCGCCAGCAGCTTAGGGGACAGGGAATACGAGCAGTGCTTC.

This chain joins TRBV7-8 and TRBJ1-1, with D perhaps matching TRBD1 (6 bases). V was trimmed by 1 base and J by 5 bases, leaving 11 bases between them. The CDR3 length is 14 residues. Germline values: CDR1 SGHVS, CDR2 FQNEAQ. The CDR3 protein is CASSLVGGQTEAFF. The CDR3 DNA follows: TGTGCCAGCAGCTTAGTCGGGGGGCAAACTGAAGCTTTCTTT.

This clonotype has ten or more counts. The chain is built from TRBV19 and TRBJ1-5, with D possibly TRBD1 on 5 matching bases. This CDR3 region has 15 residues. Germline V lookup: CDR1 LNHDA, CDR2 SQIVND (reference sequence). V lost 6 bases and J 0 bases, leaving 12 bases between the germline ends. The CDR3 protein is CASSPGRYSNQPQHF. The CDR3 nucleotides are TGTGCCAGTAGCCCGGGACGGTATAGCAATCAGCCCCAGCATTTT.

Only one count was recorded for this clonotype. The junction and the germline gene differ at one end; a read error may be behind it. CDR3 loop: CAIGGQGGYGDTF. The DNA of the CDR3 is TGTGCCATCGGGGGACAGGGAGGCTATGGCGACACCTTC. V and J are TRBV10-3 and TRBJ1-2; 9 bases are shared with TRBD1. Germline V gene sequence: CDR1 ENHRY, CDR2 SYGVKD. The CDR3 totals 13 residues.

This clonotype came up many times. This rearrangement joins TRBV7-9 to TRBJ2-7, with TRBD2 matching over 7 bases. Per the germline V gene, CDR1 is SEHNR and CDR2 is FQNEAQ (reference sequence). CDR3 length: 13 residues. J lost 0 bases, V lost 9 bases, and 5 bases had no gene match. CDR3: CASGGGSSYEQYF. CDR3 coding DNA: TGTGCCAGTGGGGGGGGGAGCTCCTACGAGCAGTACTTC.

The V gene is TRBV2, the J gene TRBJ2-5, with 9 nucleotides matching TRBD2. The trim removed 3 bases at V and 4 bases at J, leaving 9 bases unmatched. The CDR3 is 16 residues long. CDR1 is SNHLY and CDR2 is FYNNEI in the germline V gene. This CDR3 is CASSEGGRGVTETQYF. In DNA form, the CDR3 reads TGTGCCAGCAGTGAGGGCGGGAGGGGAGTGACAGAGACCCAGTACTTC.